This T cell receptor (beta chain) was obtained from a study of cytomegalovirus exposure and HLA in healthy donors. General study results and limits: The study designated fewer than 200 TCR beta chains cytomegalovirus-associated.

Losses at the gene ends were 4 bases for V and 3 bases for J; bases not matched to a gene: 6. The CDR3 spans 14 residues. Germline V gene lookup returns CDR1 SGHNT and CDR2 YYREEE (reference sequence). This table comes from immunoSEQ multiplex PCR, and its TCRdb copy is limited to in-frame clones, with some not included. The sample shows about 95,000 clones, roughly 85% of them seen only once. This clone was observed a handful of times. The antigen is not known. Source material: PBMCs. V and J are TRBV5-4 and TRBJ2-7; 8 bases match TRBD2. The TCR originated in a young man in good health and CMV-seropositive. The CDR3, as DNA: TGTGCCAGCAGCCAGCGGGAGAAGGGCTACGAGCAGTACTTC. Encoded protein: CASSQREKGYEQYF.